This TCR beta chain was retrieved from a study of T-cell memory formation after mild COVID-19. Study background: Clusters were largely donor specific.

General study findings and limits: Pre-infection memory held some responding clones, suggesting pre-existing cross-reactive T cells responded.

Looked up from germline, CDR1 is MNHEY and CDR2 is SVGAGI. This CDR3 region has 17 residues. Trimming took 0 bases from V and 0 from J, leaving 15 bases between them. This clonotype showed up just a few times. Antigen specificity is unknown. MiXCR was run by TCRdb on the 5' RACE reads, yielding one entry per CDR3 protein. The sample contains roughly 250,000 distinct CDR3 sequences, 16% of which appear only once. This chain uses TRBV6-5 with TRBJ2-7; D is unclear. Sequencing was done on a sample of PBMCs or a T cell subset sorted from them (not recorded which). This clonotype was sampled from a man younger than 30 who had mild COVID-19 (a few samples of this study predate the infection). Cell type and time point are not known. CDR3 protein: CASSYSVVPKISYEQYV. The CDR3 nucleotides read TGTGCCAGCAGTTACTCAGTAGTGCCTAAAATCTCCTACGAGCAGTACGTC.